This T cell receptor (beta chain) was obtained from a study of blood T cells in healthy people across ages. The authors ran a second PCR of about 6 to 11 cycles using a sample-barcoded 5' primer and a J-beta primer mix. TCRdb independently ran MiXCR on the 5' RACE reads; one entry per CDR3 protein. The table records 700,000 to 900,000 distinct CDR3 sequences, less than 70% of them present only once. What was sequenced was blood. The receptor was isolated from a man older than 75 in good health.

This chain's CDR3 is CASSFQGDQNQYF. In nucleotides, the CDR3 is TGCGCCAGCAGCTTTCAGGGGGACCAAAATCAGTACTTC. The V gene is TRBV5-1, the J gene TRBJ2-7; 7 nucleotides match TRBD1. Unmatched junction bases numbered 9, after V lost 2 bases and J lost 10 bases. Per germline, CDR1 SGHRS and CDR2 YFSETQ. The length of the CDR3 is 13 residues.